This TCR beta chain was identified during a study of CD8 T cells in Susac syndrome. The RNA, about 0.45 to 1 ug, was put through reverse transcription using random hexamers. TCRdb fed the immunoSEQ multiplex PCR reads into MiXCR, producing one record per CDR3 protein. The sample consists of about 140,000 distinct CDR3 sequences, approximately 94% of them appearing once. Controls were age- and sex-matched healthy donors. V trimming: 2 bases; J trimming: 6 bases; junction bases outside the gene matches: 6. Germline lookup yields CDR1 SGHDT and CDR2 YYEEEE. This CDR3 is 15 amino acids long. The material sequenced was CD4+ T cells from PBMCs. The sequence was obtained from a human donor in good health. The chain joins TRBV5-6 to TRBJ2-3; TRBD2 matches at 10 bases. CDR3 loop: CASSLRTSGLDTQYF. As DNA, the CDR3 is TGTGCCAGCAGCTTACGGACTAGCGGCCTGGATACGCAGTATTTT.